This T cell receptor beta chain was sequenced in a study of brain T cells in children with intractable seizures. Whole-study findings and limits: Pre-surgery blood may have been undersampled, hiding some clones. HCMV serostatus was not known, and viral specificity came from CDR3 similarity only.

Using immunoSEQ multiplex PCR, the repertoire was profiled, and TCRdb retains in-frame clones only, with some absent. The table shows around 340,000 clones, with over 90% occurring only once. As concerns this clone: No antigen is known for it.

Time point in this sample: blood from clinic visit 5 months post-surgery; TSC patient then seizure free. Sequencing was limited to surgery cases with top T cell transcript signatures in brain tissue. At least one anti-epileptic drug was given before surgery. V lost 2 bases and J 4 bases, leaving 23 bases between the germline ends. The CDR3 extends over 18 amino acids. CDR1 and CDR2 (germline): SGHDN, FVKESK. This TCR derives from a boy younger than two with tuberous sclerosis and intractable seizures. J is TRBJ1-1 and V is TRBV14; D is possibly TRBD1 (5 bases). This specimen was peripheral blood, taken roughly 5 months after surgery. The CDR3 sequence: CASSQRGPGGWRITEAFF. For the CDR3, the DNA is TGTGCCAGCAGCCAAAGGGGCCCCGGGGGATGGAGGATCACTGAAGCTTTCTTT.